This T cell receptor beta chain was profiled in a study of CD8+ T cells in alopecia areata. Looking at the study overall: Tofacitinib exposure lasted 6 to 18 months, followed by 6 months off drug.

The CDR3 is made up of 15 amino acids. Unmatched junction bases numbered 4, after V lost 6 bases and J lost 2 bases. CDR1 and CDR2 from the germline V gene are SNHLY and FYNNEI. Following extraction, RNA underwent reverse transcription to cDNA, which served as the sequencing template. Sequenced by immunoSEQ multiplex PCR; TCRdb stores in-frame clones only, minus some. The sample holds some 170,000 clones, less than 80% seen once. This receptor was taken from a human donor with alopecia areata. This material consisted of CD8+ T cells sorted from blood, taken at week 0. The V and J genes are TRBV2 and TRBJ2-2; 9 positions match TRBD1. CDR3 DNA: TGTGCCAGCAGGACGGGACAGGGCAACACCGGGGAGCTGTTTTTT. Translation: CASRTGQGNTGELFF.